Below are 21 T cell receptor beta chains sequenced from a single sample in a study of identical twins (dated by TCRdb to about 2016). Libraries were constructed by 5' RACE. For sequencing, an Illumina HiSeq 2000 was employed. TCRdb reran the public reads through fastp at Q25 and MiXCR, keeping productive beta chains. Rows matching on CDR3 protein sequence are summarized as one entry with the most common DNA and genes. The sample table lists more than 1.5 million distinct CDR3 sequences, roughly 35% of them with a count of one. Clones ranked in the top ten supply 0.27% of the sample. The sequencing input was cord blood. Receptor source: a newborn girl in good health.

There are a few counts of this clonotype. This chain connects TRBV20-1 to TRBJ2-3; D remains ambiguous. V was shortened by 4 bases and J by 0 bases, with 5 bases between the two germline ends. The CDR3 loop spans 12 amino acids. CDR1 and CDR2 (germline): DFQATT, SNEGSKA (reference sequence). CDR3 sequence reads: CSAITSTDTQYF. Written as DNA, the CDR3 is TGCAGTGCTATAACCAGCACAGATACGCAGTATTTT.

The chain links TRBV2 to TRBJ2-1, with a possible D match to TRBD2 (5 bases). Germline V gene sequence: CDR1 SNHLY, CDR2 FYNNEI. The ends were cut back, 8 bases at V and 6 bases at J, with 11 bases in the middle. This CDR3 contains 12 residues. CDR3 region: CASEGDPNEQFF. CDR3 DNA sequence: TGTGCCAGCGAGGGTGACCCCAATGAGCAGTTCTTC.

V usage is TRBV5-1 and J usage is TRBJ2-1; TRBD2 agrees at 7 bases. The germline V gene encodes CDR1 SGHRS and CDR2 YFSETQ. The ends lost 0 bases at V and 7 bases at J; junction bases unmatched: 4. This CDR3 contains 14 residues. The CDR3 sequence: CASSLELAQNEQFF. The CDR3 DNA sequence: TGCGCCAGCAGCTTGGAACTAGCGCAGAATGAGCAGTTCTTC. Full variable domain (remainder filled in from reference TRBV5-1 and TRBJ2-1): KAGVTQTPRYLIKTRGQQVTLSCSPISGHRSVSWYQQTPGQGLQFLFEYFSETQRNKGNFPGRFSGRQFSNSRSEMNVSTLELGDSALYLCASSLELAQNEQFFGPGTRLTVL.

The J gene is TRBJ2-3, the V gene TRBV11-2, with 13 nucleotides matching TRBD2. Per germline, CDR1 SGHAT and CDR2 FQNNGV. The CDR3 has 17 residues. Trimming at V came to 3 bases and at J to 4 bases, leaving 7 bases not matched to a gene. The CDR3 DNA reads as TGTGCCAGCAGCTTTAGGCCTACTAGCGGGGGGGCAGATACGCAGTATTTT. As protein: CASSFRPTSGGADTQYF.

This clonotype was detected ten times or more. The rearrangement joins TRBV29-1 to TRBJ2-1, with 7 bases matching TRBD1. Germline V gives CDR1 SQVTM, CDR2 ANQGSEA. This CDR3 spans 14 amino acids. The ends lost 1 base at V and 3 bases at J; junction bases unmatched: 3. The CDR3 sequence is CSVEAPGGYNEQFF. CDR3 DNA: TGCAGCGTTGAAGCCCCAGGGGGCTACAATGAGCAGTTCTTC.

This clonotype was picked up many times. The CDR3 nucleotides read TGTGCCAGCAGTTTAAACCCGCTAGCCGCTTACAATGAGCAGTTCTTC. The encoded protein is CASSLNPLAAYNEQFF. The chain recombines TRBV28 with TRBJ2-1; D might be TRBD2 (5 bases). Germline-derived CDR1 and CDR2 are MDHEN and SYDVKM. V gave up 2 bases and J gave up 4 bases, with 15 bases separating them. There are 16 residues in the CDR3.

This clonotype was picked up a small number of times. The CDR3 DNA reads TGTGCCAGCAGCCCAGGGCACAGGGCCGGCTACACCTTC. Translating it yields CASSPGHRAGYTF. The rearrangement links TRBV12-3 or TRBV12-4 to TRBJ1-2, with D possibly matching TRBD1 (6 bases). The CDR3 consists of 13 residues. With 6 bases removed from V and 8 bases from J, the gap between germline ends came to 16 bases.

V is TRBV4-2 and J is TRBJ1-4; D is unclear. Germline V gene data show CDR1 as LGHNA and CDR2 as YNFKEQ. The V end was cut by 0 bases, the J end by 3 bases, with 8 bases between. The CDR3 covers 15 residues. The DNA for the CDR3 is TGTGCCAGCAGCCAAGACCGGGCCCCTAATGAAAAACTGTTTTTT. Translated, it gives CASSQDRAPNEKLFF.

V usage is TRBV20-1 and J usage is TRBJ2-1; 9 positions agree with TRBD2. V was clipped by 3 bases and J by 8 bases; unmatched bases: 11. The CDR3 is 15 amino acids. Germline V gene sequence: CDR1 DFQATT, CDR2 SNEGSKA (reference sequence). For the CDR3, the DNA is TGCAGTGCTAGGGTACTAGCGGGTGGGGTGGATGAGCAGTTCTTC. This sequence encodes CSARVLAGGVDEQFF.

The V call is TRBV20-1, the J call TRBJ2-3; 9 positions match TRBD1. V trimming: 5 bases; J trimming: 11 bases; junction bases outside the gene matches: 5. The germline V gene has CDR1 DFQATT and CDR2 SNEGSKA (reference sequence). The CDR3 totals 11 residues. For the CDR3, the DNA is TGCAGTGCTTGGGCGGGACAGGGGCAGTATTTT. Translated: CSAWAGQGQYF.

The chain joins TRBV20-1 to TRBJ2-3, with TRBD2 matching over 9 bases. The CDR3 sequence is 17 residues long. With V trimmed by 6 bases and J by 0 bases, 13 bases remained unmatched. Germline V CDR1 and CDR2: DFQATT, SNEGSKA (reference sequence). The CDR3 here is CSAFIAGVGVSTDTQYF. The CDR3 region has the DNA TGCAGTGCGTTTATAGCGGGAGTAGGGGTCAGCACAGATACGCAGTATTTT.

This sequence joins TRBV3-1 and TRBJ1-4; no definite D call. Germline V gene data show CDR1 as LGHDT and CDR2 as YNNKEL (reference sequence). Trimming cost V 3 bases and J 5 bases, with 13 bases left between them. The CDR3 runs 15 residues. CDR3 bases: TGTGCCAGCAGCCAGTTTCCGGCTCGGAATGAAAAACTGTTTTTT. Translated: CASSQFPARNEKLFF. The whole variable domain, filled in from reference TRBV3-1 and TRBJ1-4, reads DTAVSQTPKYLVTQMGNDKSIKCEQNLGHDTMYWYKQDSKKFLKIMFSYNNKELIINETVPNRFSPKSPDKAHLNLHINSLELGDSAVYFCASSQFPARNEKLFFGSGTQLSVL.

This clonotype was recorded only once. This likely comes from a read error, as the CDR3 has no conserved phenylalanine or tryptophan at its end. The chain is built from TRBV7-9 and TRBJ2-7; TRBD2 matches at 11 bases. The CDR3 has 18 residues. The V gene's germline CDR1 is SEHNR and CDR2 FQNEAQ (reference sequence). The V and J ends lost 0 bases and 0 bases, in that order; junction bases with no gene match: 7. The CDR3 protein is CASSLAITGTSGSYEQYL. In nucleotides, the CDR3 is TGTGCCAGCAGCTTAGCGATTACCGGGACTAGCGGCTCCTACGAGCAGTACTTG.

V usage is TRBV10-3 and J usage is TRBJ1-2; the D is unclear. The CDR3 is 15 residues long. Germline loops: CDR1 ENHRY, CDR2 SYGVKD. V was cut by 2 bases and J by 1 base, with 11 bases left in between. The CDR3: CAISEPGRVNYGYTF. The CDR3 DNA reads TGTGCCATCAGTGAGCCCGGAAGAGTTAACTATGGCTACACCTTC.

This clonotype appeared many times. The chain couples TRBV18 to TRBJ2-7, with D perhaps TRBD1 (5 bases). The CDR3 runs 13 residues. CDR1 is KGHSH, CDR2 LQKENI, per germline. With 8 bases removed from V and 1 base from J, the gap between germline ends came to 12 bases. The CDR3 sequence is CASSPRGSYEQYF. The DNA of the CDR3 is TGTGCCAGCAGCCCTAGGGGTTCCTACGAGCAGTACTTC.

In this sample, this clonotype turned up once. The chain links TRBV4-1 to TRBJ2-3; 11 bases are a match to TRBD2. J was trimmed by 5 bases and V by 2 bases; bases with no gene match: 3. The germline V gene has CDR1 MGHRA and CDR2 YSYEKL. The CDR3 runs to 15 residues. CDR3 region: CASSQIGLAGDTQYF. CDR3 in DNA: TGCGCCAGCAGCCAAATAGGACTAGCGGGAGATACGCAGTATTTT.

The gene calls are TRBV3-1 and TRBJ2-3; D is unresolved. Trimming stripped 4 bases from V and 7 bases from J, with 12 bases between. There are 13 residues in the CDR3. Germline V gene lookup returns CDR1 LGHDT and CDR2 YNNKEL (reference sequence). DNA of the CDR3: TGTGCCAGCAGCCCTCGACTCTACTATACGCAGTATTTT. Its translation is CASSPRLYYTQYF.

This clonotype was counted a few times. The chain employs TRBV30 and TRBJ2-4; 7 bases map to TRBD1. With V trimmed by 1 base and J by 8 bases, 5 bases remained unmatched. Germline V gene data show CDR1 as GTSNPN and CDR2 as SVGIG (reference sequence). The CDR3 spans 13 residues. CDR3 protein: CAWSGQGVYIQYF. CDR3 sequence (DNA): TGTGCCTGGAGTGGGCAGGGGGTGTACATTCAGTACTTC.

CDR3 coding DNA: TGTGCCACCAGTGATGGGGGACTAGCGGGGTCCTACAATGAGCAGTTCTTC. It encodes CATSDGGLAGSYNEQFF. The V gene is TRBV24-1, the J gene TRBJ2-1; TRBD2 aligns across 13 bases. Germline V gives CDR1 KGHDR, CDR2 SFDVKD. Trimming cost V 3 bases and J 1 base; bases outside gene matches: 2. The CDR3 has 17 residues.

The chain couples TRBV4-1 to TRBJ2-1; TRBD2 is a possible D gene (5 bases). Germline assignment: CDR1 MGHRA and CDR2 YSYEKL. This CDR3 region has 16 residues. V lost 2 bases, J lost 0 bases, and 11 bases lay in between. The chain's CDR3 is CASSQPGLLSYNEQFF. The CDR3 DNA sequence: TGCGCCAGCAGCCAACCCGGACTCCTCTCCTACAATGAGCAGTTCTTC.

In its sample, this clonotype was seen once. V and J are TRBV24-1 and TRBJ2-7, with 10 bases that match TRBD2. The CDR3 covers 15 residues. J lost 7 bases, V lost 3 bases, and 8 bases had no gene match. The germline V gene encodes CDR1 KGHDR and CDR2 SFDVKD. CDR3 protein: CATSDSGGAYNEQYF. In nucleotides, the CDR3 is TGTGCCACCAGTGATAGCGGGGGGGCCTACAATGAGCAGTACTTC.